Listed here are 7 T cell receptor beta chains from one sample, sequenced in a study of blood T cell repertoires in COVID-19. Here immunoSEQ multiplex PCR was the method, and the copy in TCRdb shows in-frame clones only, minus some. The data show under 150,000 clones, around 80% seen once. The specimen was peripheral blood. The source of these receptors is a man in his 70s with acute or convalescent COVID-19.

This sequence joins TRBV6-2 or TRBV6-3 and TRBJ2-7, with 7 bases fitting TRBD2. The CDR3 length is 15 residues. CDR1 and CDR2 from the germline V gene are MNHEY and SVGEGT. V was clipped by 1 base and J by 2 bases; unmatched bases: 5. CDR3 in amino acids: CASSYFSSGAYEQYF. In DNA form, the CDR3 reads TGTGCCAGCAGTTACTTCTCTAGCGGTGCCTACGAGCAGTACTTC.

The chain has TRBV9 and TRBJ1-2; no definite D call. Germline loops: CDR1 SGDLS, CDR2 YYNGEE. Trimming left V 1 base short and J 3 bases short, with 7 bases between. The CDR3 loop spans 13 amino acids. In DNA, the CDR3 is TGTGCCAGCAGCGTAACAGAACACTATGGCTACACCTTC. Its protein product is CASSVTEHYGYTF. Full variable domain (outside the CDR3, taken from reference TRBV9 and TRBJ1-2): DSGVTQTPKHLITATGQRVTLRCSPRSGDLSVYWYQQSLDQGLQFLIQYYNGEERAKGNILERFSAQQFPDLHSELNLSSLELGDSALYFCASSVTEHYGYTFGSGTRLTVV.

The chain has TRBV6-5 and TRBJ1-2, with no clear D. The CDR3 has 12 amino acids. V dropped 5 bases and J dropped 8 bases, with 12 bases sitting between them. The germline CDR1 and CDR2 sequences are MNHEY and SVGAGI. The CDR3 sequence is CASSIGVLGYTF. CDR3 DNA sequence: TGTGCCAGCAGTATCGGGGTCTTAGGCTACACCTTC.

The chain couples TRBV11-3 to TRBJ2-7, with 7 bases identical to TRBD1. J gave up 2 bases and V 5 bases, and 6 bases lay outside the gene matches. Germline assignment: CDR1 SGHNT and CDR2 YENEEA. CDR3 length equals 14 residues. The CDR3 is CASSPHRGAYEQYF. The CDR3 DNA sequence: TGTGCCAGCAGCCCTCACAGGGGCGCCTACGAGCAGTACTTC.

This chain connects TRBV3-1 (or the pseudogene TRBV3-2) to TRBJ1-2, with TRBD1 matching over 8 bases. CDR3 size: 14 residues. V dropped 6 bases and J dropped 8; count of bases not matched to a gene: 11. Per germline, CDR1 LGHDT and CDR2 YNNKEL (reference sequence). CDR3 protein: CASSFSRGPRGYTF. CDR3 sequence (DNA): TGTGCCAGCAGTTTCTCCAGGGGGCCTCGGGGCTACACCTTC.

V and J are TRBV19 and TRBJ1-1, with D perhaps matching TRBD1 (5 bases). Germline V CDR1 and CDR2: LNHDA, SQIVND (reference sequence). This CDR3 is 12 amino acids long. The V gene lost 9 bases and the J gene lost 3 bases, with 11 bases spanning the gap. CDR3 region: CARAGGDTEAFF. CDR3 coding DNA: TGTGCCAGGGCCGGGGGGGACACTGAAGCTTTCTTT.

CDR3 region: CASSVFEGMNTEAFF. The DNA of the CDR3 is TGTGCCAGCAGCGTATTCGAGGGAATGAACACTGAAGCTTTCTTT. This chain uses TRBV9 with TRBJ1-1; unclear D gene. Trimming left V 1 base short and J 0 bases short, with 10 bases between. This CDR3 spans 15 amino acids. Germline V gene data show CDR1 as SGDLS and CDR2 as YYNGEE.